The present T cell receptor (beta chain) was sequenced within a study of shared clonotypes between healthy human individuals. The overall study: Donor ages ranged 18 to 49 years: a couple of women, a few men.

Trimming took 5 bases from V and 10 from J; bases not matched to a gene: 6. CDR3 length: 14 residues. Germline loops: CDR1 MNHNY, CDR2 SVGAGI (reference sequence). General study findings and limits: In a few donors, around 5% of naive CD4 clonotypes appeared in common. Estimated clonotype richness was generally higher in naive than memory subsets.

With respect to this clone: Its cognate antigen is unknown.

TCRdb keeps only in-frame clones here, not all; method: immunoSEQ multiplex PCR. In the table there are about 1 million clones, about 75% of which are singletons. This TCR derives from a man younger than 30 in good health. The rearrangement links TRBV6-6 to TRBJ1-6; 9 bases match TRBD1. The sequencing input was memory CD4+ T cells sorted from blood. Subset described: CD45RA-negative fraction. The CDR3 is CASSDEGTGSPLHF. The DNA of the CDR3 is TGTGCCAGCAGTGATGAAGGGACAGGGTCACCCCTCCACTTT.